This T cell receptor (beta chain) was retrieved from a study of T-cell reconstitution after alpha-beta-depleted transplantation in children. Study observations and caveats: Surviving thymic progenitors and recipient T cells were the source of high TCRbeta diversity at day 60 in some patients.

During its preparation, the TCRbeta library received unique molecular identifiers. TCRdb re-called the PCR reads with MiXCR, one entry per CDR3 protein. In the table there are 450,000 to 600,000 distinct CDR3 sequences, approximately 13% of which are singletons. This clonotype occurred a few times. Its antigen is undetermined. The CDR3 consists of 17 residues. V lost 10 bases and J lost 5, with 26 bases in between. Germline values: CDR1 KGHDR, CDR2 SFDVKD. The sequences come from PBMCs, mostly from graft donor cells, collected 360 days after TCRalphabeta/CD19-depleted stem cell transplant. The source is a male patient under 18 who had a stem cell transplant for acute myeloid leukemia, so the T cells may come from the graft donor. J is TRBJ2-1 and V is TRBV24-1, with D perhaps matching TRBD2 (8 bases). The CDR3 loop reads CATKTGSRAGVNNEQFF. CDR3 nucleotides: TGTGCCACTAAGACAGGGTCTCGAGCGGGAGTCAACAATGAGCAGTTCTTC.